The following is a T cell receptor (beta chain) sequence with its context. Naive CD8 cells were CD45RO-negative, positively selected for CCR7, excluding terminally differentiated effector memory CD45RA+ cells. The source of the sample is a study of shared clonotypes between healthy human individuals. Across several immunoSEQ plates, the genomic DNA of each subset was split evenly. How the authors handled the data: Owing to the provision of junction-only sequences devoid of quality scores by immunoSEQ, filtering differed. The protocol was immunoSEQ multiplex PCR, while the TCRdb copy is restricted to in-frame clones and leaves out a portion. Clonal size and the V and J genes are those of that table, whereas D and trimming came from the DNA. The sample has 700,000 to 950,000 clones, about 96% seen once. The sample was naive CD8+ T cells sorted from blood. The receptor was derived from a man aged 25-45 years in good health.

The CDR3: CASSSLGASYEQYF. The CDR3 DNA reads TGTGCCAGCAGCTCTTTGGGGGCCTCCTACGAGCAGTACTTC. The J gene is TRBJ2-7, the V gene TRBV7-9; a weak D match, TRBD1 (6 bases). The CDR3 spans 14 residues. V was cut by 4 bases and J by 0 bases, with 10 bases left in between. Germline V gene sequence: CDR1 SEHNR, CDR2 FQNEAQ (reference sequence).